Reported below is one T cell receptor beta chain. There are 16 residues in the CDR3. The ends were cut back, 3 bases at V and 0 bases at J, with 13 bases in the middle. Per the germline V gene, CDR1 is MGHDK and CDR2 is SYGVNS. The data are from a study of T cell changes during pregnancy in multiple sclerosis. Sequencing was performed with immunoSEQ multiplex PCR; in TCRdb, only in-frame clones are kept and a portion is missing. This sample yields some 140,000 clones, of which 95% to 98% are seen a single time; about 0.45% belongs to the top ten. The TCR sequence derives from a female donor with multiple sclerosis, enrolled in a pregnancy study. The sequencing used peripheral blood, collected after pregnancy. The chain employs TRBV25-1 and TRBJ2-3, with D possibly being TRBD2 (5 bases). In nucleotides, the CDR3 is TGTGCCAGCAGTGATCCCGCCCGGGGTAGCACAGATACGCAGTATTTT. Amino acid sequence: CASSDPARGSTDTQYF.